Below, one TCR beta chain is given with its context. What it binds is not known. This table comes from immunoSEQ multiplex PCR, and its TCRdb copy is limited to in-frame clones, with some not included. Among roughly 230,000 clones listed, about nine tenths were seen once. The CDR3 extends over 15 amino acids. Germline CDR1 is LGHNT and CDR2 is FRNRAP. V was cut by 1 base and J by 0 bases, with 9 bases left in between. This entry is derived from a study of cytomegalovirus exposure and HLA in healthy donors. At the level of the study: Later analysis reported that the approximately 120 validation repertoires shared the platform of the 600 to 750 first-cohort repertoires.

Findings of the study overall: A few chains tied to CMV proved CMV antigen-specific in vitro. Both high specificity and high sensitivity reportedly marked the classifier's diagnosis of cytomegalovirus status. Some TCR beta chains (more than 150 of them) were listed as cytomegalovirus-associated.

Source material: PBMCs. This receptor was obtained from a woman between 25 and 40 years old in good health and CMV-seronegative. The chain is built from TRBV12-5 and TRBJ2-5, with D hard to call. As DNA, the CDR3 is TGTGCTAGTGGTTTGGGATTCCTGTACCAAGAGACCCAGTACTTC. Protein product: CASGLGFLYQETQYF. Full variable domain (remainder filled in from reference TRBV12-5 and TRBJ2-5): DARVTQTPRHKVTEMGQEVTMRCQPILGHNTVFWYRQTMMQGLELLAYFRNRAPLDDSGMPKDRFSAEMPDATLATLKIQPSEPRDSAVYFCASGLGFLYQETQYFGPGTRLLVL.